The 7 T cell receptor beta chains in this list originate from one sample, sequenced in a study of cytotoxic CD8 clonotypes in ibrutinib-treated CLL. Sequenced by immunoSEQ multiplex PCR; TCRdb stores in-frame clones only, minus some. The sample holds about 60,000 clones; approximately 54% are singletons and the top ten take 20% to 30%. The sample here was PBMCs, taken at disease progression, from a patient treated with ibrutinib. These receptors were taken from a human donor with chronic lymphocytic leukemia.

CDR3 region: CASSQTTDTQYF. The CDR3 coding sequence is TGCGCCAGCAGCCAAACAACAGATACGCAGTATTTT. The chain recombines TRBV4-3 with TRBJ2-3; D not certain. The germline gives CDR1 LGHNA, CDR2 YSLEER. The CDR3 contains 12 residues. V was pared by 2 bases and J by 3 bases, with 3 bases between.

The chain combines TRBV2 with TRBJ1-4; tentative D call: TRBD1 (5 bases). V dropped 4 bases and J dropped 8 bases, with 11 bases sitting between them. The CDR3 consists of 13 residues. CDR1 and CDR2 (germline): SNHLY, FYNNEI. The CDR3 protein is CASSVSGGEKLFF. In DNA form, the CDR3 reads TGTGCCAGCAGTGTGAGCGGGGGAGAAAAACTGTTTTTT.

In DNA, the CDR3 is TGTGCCAGCAGCGTCCGGGACAGTCCTGGCTACACCTTC. Translation gives CASSVRDSPGYTF. The chain carries TRBV9 and TRBJ1-2, with 7 nucleotides matching TRBD1. The germline V gene has CDR1 SGDLS and CDR2 YYNGEE. The CDR3 sequence is 13 residues long. The trim removed 2 bases at V and 7 bases at J, leaving 5 bases unmatched.

The V call is TRBV7-2, the J call TRBJ1-5, with D possibly being TRBD1 (5 bases). CDR3 length equals 13 residues. The germline V and J ends were trimmed by 8 bases and 5 bases, with 13 bases remaining between them. Germline loops: CDR1 SGHTA, CDR2 FQGNSA. The CDR3 spells CASRPTGDQPQHF. CDR3 sequence (DNA): TGTGCCAGCCGCCCCACGGGGGATCAGCCCCAGCATTTT.

This clone was observed a single time. The chain recombines TRBV7-9 with TRBJ2-3; weak D call: TRBD2 (7 bases). The germline V gene has CDR1 SEHNR and CDR2 FQNEAQ (reference sequence). Trimming pared 7 bases from V and 4 bases from J, leaving 15 bases between. CDR3 size: 14 residues. The CDR3 DNA follows: TGTGCCAGCATTAGTGGGGGGGGCCCAGATACGCAGTATTTT. Its protein is CASISGGGPDTQYF.

The chain uses TRBV7-6 and TRBJ2-7; 10 nucleotides align to TRBD1. The germline gives CDR1 SGHVS, CDR2 FNYEAQ. Unmatched junction bases numbered 7, after V lost 5 bases and J lost 3 bases. The length of the CDR3 is 15 residues. DNA for the CDR3: TGTGCCAGCAGCCCCCCGGGACAGGGGTTCTACGAGCAGTACTTC. This codes for CASSPPGQGFYEQYF.

The chain couples TRBV30 to TRBJ1-2; maybe TRBD1 (5 bases). This CDR3 has 14 amino acids. Trimming took 4 bases from V and 7 from J, leaving 19 bases between them. From germline, CDR1 is GTSNPN and CDR2 SVGIG (reference sequence). CDR3 nucleotides: TGTGCCTGGACCCACCTATATATGAGGGGTGGCTACACCTTC. This gives the protein CAWTHLYMRGGYTF.